Listed below are T cell receptor beta chains from one sample, sequenced in a study of Ad26.COV2.S vaccination and SARS-CoV-2 variants. Method: immunoSEQ multiplex PCR; TCRdb's copy keeps in-frame clones and lacks some. The table records 350,000 to 500,000 clones, over 75% of them present only once. Sequencing was performed on peripheral blood, taken in a trial of Ad26.COV2.S vaccine versus placebo. These receptors were taken from a person aged 18 to 59 who received the Ad26.COV2.S COVID-19 vaccine or a placebo. CDR3s include the opening cysteine and the closing phenylalanine or tryptophan. Fields, in order: V gene, J gene, clone size, D gene, CDR3 protein, CDR3 DNA. The D gene is left open where the match is weak. Clone size is given for some rows only: seen once, a few or many times, or a class if the clone is expanded.

V gene: TRBV11-2; J gene: TRBJ2-5; clone size: -; D gene: -; CDR3 protein: CASSLWQSLQETQYF; CDR3 DNA: TGTGCCAGCAGCTTATGGCAGTCCCTCCAAGAGACCCAGTACTTC
V gene: TRBV7-9; J gene: TRBJ1-2; clone size: -; D gene: -; CDR3 protein: CASSAERESLERGYTF; CDR3 DNA: TGTGCCAGCAGCGCGGAGAGGGAATCGTTAGAGCGTGGCTACACCTTC
V gene: TRBV7-2; J gene: TRBJ1-2; clone size: once; D gene: -; CDR3 protein: CASSLTRGAYDGYTF; CDR3 DNA: TGTGCCAGCAGCTTAACAAGGGGGGCCTATGATGGCTACACCTTC
V gene: TRBV4-3; J gene: TRBJ2-2; clone size: -; D gene: -; CDR3 protein: CASSHELGGNTGELFF; CDR3 DNA: TGCGCCAGCAGCCACGAACTGGGAGGGAACACCGGGGAGCTGTTTTTT
V gene: TRBV6-6; J gene: TRBJ2-7; clone size: -; D gene: TRBD2; CDR3 protein: CASSSAGAREQYF; CDR3 DNA: TGTGCCAGCAGTTCTGCGGGAGCCCGCGAGCAGTACTTC
V gene: TRBV5-6; J gene: TRBJ1-3; clone size: -; D gene: TRBD1; CDR3 protein: CASSGDSSSGNTIYF; CDR3 DNA: TGTGCCAGCAGCGGGGACAGTTCCTCTGGAAACACCATATATTTT
V gene: TRBV3-1/TRBV3-2; J gene: TRBJ1-2; clone size: -; D gene: -; CDR3 protein: CASSPRASYYGYTF; CDR3 DNA: TGTGCCAGCAGCCCGCGGGCATCATACTATGGCTACACCTTC
V gene: TRBV5-8; J gene: TRBJ1-1; clone size: -; D gene: -; CDR3 protein: CASSLAGENTEAFF; CDR3 DNA: TGTGCCAGCAGCTTGGCAGGCGAGAACACTGAAGCTTTCTTT
V gene: TRBV2; J gene: TRBJ1-2; clone size: -; D gene: -; CDR3 protein: CASRELEIGGYTF; CDR3 DNA: TGTGCCAGCAGAGAATTGGAGATTGGTGGCTACACCTTC
V gene: TRBV5-1; J gene: TRBJ1-4; clone size: -; D gene: -; CDR3 protein: CASSSRGTNEKLFF; CDR3 DNA: TGCGCCAGCAGCTCCAGGGGTACTAATGAAAAACTGTTTTTT
V gene: TRBV7-9; J gene: TRBJ1-6; clone size: -; D gene: -; CDR3 protein: CASSSENSPLHF; CDR3 DNA: TGTGCCAGCAGCTCCGAAAATTCACCCCTCCACTTT
V gene: TRBV7-2; J gene: TRBJ2-7; clone size: -; D gene: TRBD1; CDR3 protein: CASSSGQGPGYEQYF; CDR3 DNA: TGTGCCAGCAGCTCAGGACAGGGGCCGGGGTACGAGCAGTACTTC
V gene: TRBV7-8; J gene: TRBJ2-1; clone size: -; D gene: -; CDR3 protein: CASSQGREIRNEQFF; CDR3 DNA: TGTGCCAGCAGCCAGGGGCGGGAGATACGCAATGAGCAGTTCTTC
V gene: TRBV6-2/TRBV6-3; J gene: TRBJ1-2; clone size: once; D gene: -; CDR3 protein: CASSYSEGNYGYTF; CDR3 DNA: TGTGCCAGCAGTTACTCGGAGGGTAACTATGGCTACACCTTC
V gene: TRBV5-1; J gene: TRBJ1-5; clone size: -; D gene: TRBD1; CDR3 protein: CASSPGTGDQPQHF; CDR3 DNA: TGCGCCAGCAGCCCCGGGACAGGGGATCAGCCCCAGCATTTT
V gene: TRBV7-7; J gene: TRBJ2-5; clone size: -; D gene: -; CDR3 protein: CASSLGGDLRETQYF; CDR3 DNA: TGTGCCAGCAGCTTAGGTGGGGACTTGAGGGAGACCCAGTACTTC
V gene: TRBV15; J gene: TRBJ1-4; clone size: -; D gene: -; CDR3 protein: CATSREGNEKLFF; CDR3 DNA: TGTGCCACCAGCAGAGAAGGGAATGAAAAACTGTTTTTT
V gene: TRBV19; J gene: TRBJ1-1; clone size: -; D gene: -; CDR3 protein: CASSWFGTEAFF; CDR3 DNA: TGTGCCAGTAGTTGGTTCGGCACTGAAGCTTTCTTT
V gene: TRBV29-1; J gene: TRBJ2-1; clone size: -; D gene: -; CDR3 protein: CSVDLSWSGEQFF; CDR3 DNA: TGCAGCGTTGATTTATCCTGGTCCGGTGAGCAGTTCTTC
V gene: TRBV7-9; J gene: TRBJ2-7; clone size: -; D gene: -; CDR3 protein: CASSLGGESYEQYF; CDR3 DNA: TGTGCCAGCAGCTTAGGGGGAGAATCCTACGAGCAGTACTTC
V gene: TRBV7-9; J gene: TRBJ2-7; clone size: -; D gene: -; CDR3 protein: CASSSEGVPRFSEQYF; CDR3 DNA: TGTGCCAGCAGCTCTGAGGGGGTTCCGCGATTTAGCGAGCAGTACTTC